Each of the 32 T cell receptor beta chains below was sequenced from the same sample in a study of graft-versus-host responses after intestinal transplantation. Antigens of these TCRs are unknown. Sequencing was performed with immunoSEQ multiplex PCR; in TCRdb, only in-frame clones are kept and a portion is missing. The sample has over 85,000 clones; 94% are singletons. Specimen: unstimulated CD4+ T cells sorted from spleen or lymph node cells, collected before transplant. These receptors all stem from a human donor who was the organ donor for an intestinal transplant.

This clone was recorded only once. The chain carries TRBV7-2 and TRBJ1-2, with 8 bases fitting TRBD1. Germline assignment: CDR1 SGHTA and CDR2 FQGNSA. V trimming: 5 bases; J trimming: 4 bases; junction bases outside the gene matches: 6. There are 14 residues in the CDR3. CDR3 sequence: CASSPQTGVYGYTF. CDR3 DNA: TGTGCCAGCAGCCCCCAGACAGGGGTCTATGGCTACACCTTC.

The rearrangement joins TRBV28 to TRBJ2-1; D may be TRBD1 or TRBD2 (5 bases each). V was trimmed by 4 bases and J by 12 bases, leaving 19 bases between them. Germline CDR1 is MDHEN and CDR2 is SYDVKM. The CDR3 is made up of 14 amino acids. The CDR3 spells CASSSGTVPDGQFF. CDR3 nucleotide sequence: TGTGCCAGCAGTTCCGGGACCGTGCCCGATGGGCAGTTCTTC.

V gene TRBV6-5 combines with J gene TRBJ1-2, with 7 bases aligning to TRBD1. J gave up 6 bases and V 5 bases, and 6 bases lay outside the gene matches. Germline V gene data show CDR1 as MNHEY and CDR2 as SVGAGI. The CDR3 is 13 amino acids. In DNA form, the CDR3 reads TGTGCCAGCAGTAGACAGGGTTTGGATGGCTACACCTTC. As protein: CASSRQGLDGYTF.

The rearrangement uses TRBV28 and TRBJ2-7; TRBD1 agrees at 10 bases. Germline V lookup: CDR1 MDHEN, CDR2 SYDVKM. This CDR3 comprises 15 residues. V lost 7 bases and J lost 1; bases outside the gene matches: 7. This CDR3 is CASKTGQGGSYEQYF. The CDR3 DNA follows: TGTGCCAGCAAAACCGGACAGGGGGGTTCCTACGAGCAGTACTTC.

V is TRBV6-5 and J is TRBJ1-1; 9 nucleotides agree with TRBD1. The CDR3 covers 14 residues. CDR1 and CDR2 from the germline V gene are MNHEY and SVGAGI. The trim removed 6 bases at V and 5 bases at J, leaving 7 bases unmatched. CDR3 in amino acids: CASSEQGARTEAFF. The CDR3 bases are TGTGCCAGCAGCGAACAGGGGGCGAGGACTGAAGCTTTCTTT.

In this sample, this clone turned up once. The V and J genes are TRBV27 and TRBJ1-1; D remains ambiguous. The V end lost 7 bases, the J end lost 1 base, and 13 bases lay between the germline ends. Germline CDR1 MNHEY, CDR2 SMNVEV (reference sequence). The CDR3 consists of 14 residues. The CDR3 loop reads CASTRADSNTEAFF. The DNA for the CDR3 is TGTGCCAGCACCCGGGCAGACTCGAACACTGAAGCTTTCTTT.

The V gene is TRBV27, the J gene TRBJ1-5, with 8 bases aligning to TRBD1. Germline V gene lookup returns CDR1 MNHEY and CDR2 SMNVEV (reference sequence). After removal of 3 bases from V and 2 bases from J, the junction contained 0 bases not matched to a gene. The CDR3 sequence is 14 residues long. CDR3 amino acids: CASSLTGGNQPQHF. CDR3 nucleotides: TGTGCCAGCAGTTTGACAGGGGGCAATCAGCCCCAGCATTTT.

The V gene is TRBV28, the J gene TRBJ1-4; a weak D match, TRBD1 (6 bases). The CDR3 loop spans 15 amino acids. Germline CDR1 MDHEN, CDR2 SYDVKM. V was clipped by 6 bases and J by 6 bases, with 17 bases between them. The CDR3 is CASRTLTGAYEKLFF. The CDR3 coding sequence is TGTGCCAGCAGAACCTTGACAGGTGCTTATGAAAAACTGTTTTTT.

The CDR3 DNA is TGCGCCAGCAGTAGCGGGGGGGCCTACGAGCAGTACTTC. This sequence encodes CASSSGGAYEQYF. The J gene is TRBJ2-7, the V gene TRBV10-1, with 10 bases identical to TRBD2. The CDR3 covers 13 residues. From germline, CDR1 is WNHNN and CDR2 SYGVQD (reference sequence). V lost 5 bases, J lost 2 bases, and 0 bases stayed unmatched.

V gene TRBV12-5 combines with J gene TRBJ2-5, with TRBD2 matching over 13 bases. The CDR3 runs 17 residues. Trimming removed 1 base from V and 2 bases from J; junction bases left unmatched: 4. The germline gives CDR1 LGHNT, CDR2 FRNRAP. As DNA, the CDR3 is TGTGCTAGTGGTTTGGGTACTAGCGGGGGGGTTCAAGAGACCCAGTACTTC. Translated: CASGLGTSGGVQETQYF. Combining the CDR3 with reference TRBV12-5 and TRBJ2-5 gives the whole variable domain DARVTQTPRHKVTEMGQEVTMRCQPILGHNTVFWYRQTMMQGLELLAYFRNRAPLDDSGMPKDRFSAEMPDATLATLKIQPSEPRDSAVYFCASGLGTSGGVQETQYFGPGTRLLVL.

The rearrangement joins TRBV11-2 to TRBJ2-3; 8 nucleotides line up with TRBD1. The germline CDR1 and CDR2 sequences are SGHAT and FQNNGV. The CDR3 loop spans 15 amino acids. V was pared by 5 bases and J by 2 bases, with 6 bases of the junction left unmatched. CDR3 amino acids: CASSPTGDPTDTQYF. CDR3 nucleotide sequence: TGTGCCAGCAGCCCGACAGGGGACCCCACAGATACGCAGTATTTT.

This clone was recorded only once. The chain recombines TRBV5-1 with TRBJ1-5; D is possibly TRBD1 (6 bases). Trimming cost V 0 bases and J 3 bases, with 10 bases left between them. From germline, CDR1 is SGHRS and CDR2 YFSETQ. This CDR3 is built from 15 residues. In DNA form, the CDR3 reads TGCGCCAGCAGCTTGGAGGGGGGGGCCAATCAGCCCCAGCATTTT. Amino acids: CASSLEGGANQPQHF. The variable domain in full, with the rest retrieved from reference TRBV5-1 and TRBJ1-5, is KAGVTQTPRYLIKTRGQQVTLSCSPISGHRSVSWYQQTPGQGLQFLFEYFSETQRNKGNFPGRFSGRQFSNSRSEMNVSTLELGDSALYLCASSLEGGANQPQHFGDGTRLSIL.

The gene calls are TRBV30 and TRBJ1-1; 10 bases map to TRBD1. V shed 3 bases, J shed 0 bases, and the junction held 16 bases outside the gene matches. The CDR3 is 19 residues long. Per germline, CDR1 GTSNPN and CDR2 SVGIG (reference sequence). The CDR3 nucleotides read TGTGCCTGGAGCCCCAAGGCGGGGACAGGGGAACGGATGAACACTGAAGCTTTCTTT. This encodes CAWSPKAGTGERMNTEAFF.

The J gene is TRBJ2-1, the V gene TRBV28, with TRBD2 as a possible D gene (7 bases). Trimming stripped 3 bases from V and 6 bases from J, with 12 bases between. CDR3 length: 14 amino acids. Germline V gives CDR1 MDHEN, CDR2 SYDVKM. CDR3 nucleotide sequence: TGTGCCAGCAGTTTTGGGGGGGCCCTCAATGAGCAGTTCTTC. Its protein is CASSFGGALNEQFF.

The chain employs TRBV9 and TRBJ1-1; tentatively, D is TRBD1 (5 bases). Germline values: CDR1 SGDLS, CDR2 YYNGEE. Trimming removed 6 bases from V and 2 bases from J, with 14 bases in between. This CDR3 is built from 14 residues. CDR3 nucleotide sequence: TGTGCCAGCAAAAGGGGCCAAGAAAACACTGAAGCTTTCTTT. This encodes CASKRGQENTEAFF. Full variable domain (remainder filled in from reference TRBV9 and TRBJ1-1): DSGVTQTPKHLITATGQRVTLRCSPRSGDLSVYWYQQSLDQGLQFLIQYYNGEERAKGNILERFSAQQFPDLHSELNLSSLELGDSALYFCASKRGQENTEAFFGQGTRLTVV.

The V call is TRBV5-1, the J call TRBJ1-1; D remains ambiguous. The CDR3 has 15 amino acids. Trimming removed 4 bases from V and 4 bases from J, with 17 bases in between. Germline CDR1 reads SGHRS; CDR2 reads YFSETQ. CDR3 residues: CASSPGPTRATEAFF. The DNA for the CDR3 is TGCGCCAGCAGCCCCGGACCGACGAGGGCCACTGAAGCTTTCTTT.

The chain carries TRBV6-5 and TRBJ2-5; D may correspond to TRBD1 or TRBD2 (5 bases each). The CDR3 has 11 residues. Germline CDR1 MNHEY, CDR2 SVGAGI. With 7 bases removed from V and 4 bases from J, the gap between germline ends came to 7 bases. CDR3 sequence (DNA): TGTGCCAGCATTGGGGGAGAGACCCAGTACTTC. Residues: CASIGGETQYF.

The rearrangement links TRBV28 to TRBJ2-7; a possible D gene is TRBD2 (6 bases). Trimming took 1 base from V and 2 from J, leaving 15 bases between them. Germline-derived CDR1 and CDR2 are MDHEN and SYDVKM. The CDR3 totals 16 residues. The CDR3 loop is CASSLSMRGAAYEQYF. The CDR3 bases are TGTGCCAGCAGTTTATCTATGCGGGGCGCCGCCTACGAGCAGTACTTC. Drawing the rest from reference TRBV28 and TRBJ2-7, the complete variable domain is DVKVTQSSRYLVKRTGEKVFLECVQDMDHENMFWYRQDPGLGLRLIYFSYDVKMKEKGDIPEGYSVSREKKERFSLILESASTNQTSMYLCASSLSMRGAAYEQYFGPGTRLTVT.

This chain uses TRBV11-2 with TRBJ2-7; TRBD2 matches 8 bases. V lost 0 bases to trimming and J lost 0 bases; unmatched junction nucleotides: 4. The CDR3 spans 16 residues. CDR1 is SGHAT and CDR2 is FQNNGV in the germline V gene. CDR3 DNA sequence: TGTGCCAGCAGCTTAGACCGACTAGCGTTCTCCTACGAGCAGTACTTC. Translation: CASSLDRLAFSYEQYF.

This clone appeared a single time. V usage is TRBV4-1 and J usage is TRBJ2-4; 10 bases are a match to TRBD1. Trimming cost V 3 bases and J 0 bases; bases outside gene matches: 2. This CDR3 contains 16 residues. CDR1 is MGHRA and CDR2 is YSYEKL in the germline V gene. In DNA form, the CDR3 reads TGCGCCAGCAGCCACGGGACAGGGGAAGCCAAAAACATTCAGTACTTC. This sequence encodes CASSHGTGEAKNIQYF.

The chain links TRBV27 to TRBJ2-7; 10 bases line up with TRBD1. The V and J ends lost 6 bases and 6 bases, in that order; junction bases with no gene match: 17. Germline CDR1 reads MNHEY; CDR2 reads SMNVEV (reference sequence). The length of the CDR3 is 17 residues. CDR3 in amino acids: CASRSWMLDRGLGEQYF. Here the CDR3 DNA reads TGTGCCAGCAGGTCCTGGATGCTCGACAGGGGGCTCGGCGAGCAGTACTTC.

The chain couples TRBV4-2 to TRBJ2-1, with D perhaps matching TRBD1 (6 bases). The germline V and J ends were trimmed by 4 bases and 3 bases, with 22 bases remaining between them. Per germline, CDR1 LGHNA and CDR2 YNFKEQ. The CDR3 runs to 18 residues. The CDR3 DNA is TGTGCCAGCAGCCGAAGACAGGAAGCCGCCCTTATCTACAATGAGCAGTTCTTC. Translation: CASSRRQEAALIYNEQFF.

The chain is built from TRBV27 and TRBJ2-5, with D possibly called TRBD1 or TRBD2 (6 bases each). Germline V gene data show CDR1 as MNHEY and CDR2 as SMNVEV (reference sequence). V was cut by 3 bases and J by 5 bases, with 13 bases left in between. The CDR3 sequence is 14 residues long. The CDR3 DNA reads as TGTGCCAGCAGTTTTGGGGGGCCCGGGGAGACCCAGTACTTC. Translated: CASSFGGPGETQYF.

This chain connects TRBV18 to TRBJ1-3, with D possibly matching TRBD1 (5 bases). Trimming pared 3 bases from V and 0 bases from J, leaving 12 bases between. Germline V gene sequence: CDR1 KGHSH, CDR2 LQKENI. The CDR3 totals 16 residues. In DNA form, the CDR3 reads TGTGCCAGCTCACCGGGGACGGGACTCTCTGGAAACACCATATATTTT. It translates to CASSPGTGLSGNTIYF.

The V call is TRBV7-2, the J call TRBJ1-2, with D possibly being TRBD1 (6 bases). The V gene's germline CDR1 is SGHTA and CDR2 FQGNSA. Trimming stripped 5 bases from V and 5 bases from J, with 21 bases between. This CDR3 has 16 residues. CDR3 sequence (DNA): TGTGCCAGCAGCCCCCAGCGGGGGCCCCTTTTATATGGCTACACCTTC. Protein sequence: CASSPQRGPLLYGYTF.

V is TRBV5-1 and J is TRBJ2-5; the D is unclear. The better agreement between TRBJ2-7 and the DNA end casts doubt on the J call. Germline V gene data show CDR1 as SGHRS and CDR2 as YFSETQ. The CDR3 sequence is 16 residues long. DNA for the CDR3: TGCGCCAGCAGCTTGGCGCAAGGATCTTATGGCTACGAGCAGTACTTC. Amino acids: CASSLAQGSYGYEQYF.

The chain couples TRBV5-1 to TRBJ2-1; D call uncertain. This CDR3 has 17 amino acids. Trimming took off 2 bases at V and 2 bases at J, with 17 bases between the two ends. Germline loops: CDR1 SGHRS, CDR2 YFSETQ. The DNA of the CDR3 is TGCGCCAGCAGCTTCACCCCGCCCACCGAGGCCTACAATGAGCAGTTCTTC. It codes for CASSFTPPTEAYNEQFF.

The chain has TRBV28 and TRBJ1-5; TRBD1 agrees at 7 bases. Per the germline V gene, CDR1 is MDHEN and CDR2 is SYDVKM. The CDR3 runs 14 residues. Losses at the gene ends were 4 bases for V and 4 bases for J; bases not matched to a gene: 4. CDR3 loop: CASSYPDRNQPQHF. CDR3 bases: TGTGCCAGCAGTTACCCGGACAGGAATCAGCCCCAGCATTTT.

The J gene is TRBJ1-1, the V gene TRBV7-8; D is unclear. The CDR3 length is 15 residues. The germline gives CDR1 SGHVS, CDR2 FQNEAQ. V lost 5 bases, J lost 1 base, and 14 bases lay in between. The DNA of the CDR3 is TGTGCCAGCAGCCCTTCTAGGACGGAGAACACTGAAGCTTTCTTT. Translated, it gives CASSPSRTENTEAFF.

The chain couples TRBV4-2 to TRBJ2-7, with D possibly TRBD2 on 6 matching bases. The V gene lost 0 bases and the J gene lost 3 bases, with 12 bases spanning the gap. This CDR3 has 15 residues. Germline lookup yields CDR1 LGHNA and CDR2 YNFKEQ. The CDR3 coding sequence is TGTGCCAGCAGCCAAGAGGCGGGACGGTACTACGAGCAGTACTTC. This translates into CASSQEAGRYYEQYF.

The J gene is TRBJ1-1, the V gene TRBV7-8, with 8 bases identical to TRBD1. The CDR3 has 14 amino acids. With 2 bases clipped from V and 9 bases from J, the junction kept 8 bases outside the gene matches. CDR1 is SGHVS and CDR2 is FQNEAQ in the germline V gene. CDR3 residues: CASSLPENRGKAFF. CDR3 nucleotide sequence: TGTGCCAGCAGCTTACCCGAAAACAGGGGGAAAGCTTTCTTT.

The chain has TRBV4-1 and TRBJ2-1; either TRBD1 or TRBD2 may fit D (7 bases each). Germline assignment: CDR1 MGHRA and CDR2 YSYEKL. The CDR3 runs to 22 residues. Trimming removed 5 bases at V and 9 bases at J, with 41 bases between. The CDR3 sequence is CASSTLPDPGRTGRGLHTEQFF. CDR3 sequence (DNA): TGCGCCAGCAGCACGCTCCCGGATCCCGGAAGAACAGGGAGGGGGCTACACACTGAGCAGTTCTTC.